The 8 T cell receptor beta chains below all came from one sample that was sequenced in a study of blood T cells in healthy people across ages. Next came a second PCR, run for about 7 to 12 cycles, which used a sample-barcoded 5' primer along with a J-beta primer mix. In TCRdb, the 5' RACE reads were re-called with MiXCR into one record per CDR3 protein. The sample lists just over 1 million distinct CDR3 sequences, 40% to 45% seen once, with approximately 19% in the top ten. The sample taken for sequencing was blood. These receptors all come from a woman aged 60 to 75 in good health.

The CDR3 loop reads CASSRERLSTDTQYF. CDR3 nucleotide sequence: TGTGCCAGCAGTCGTGAGCGCTTAAGCACAGATACGCAGTATTTT. The chain has TRBV27 and TRBJ2-3; no firm D call. Germline CDR1 reads MNHEY; CDR2 reads SMNVEV (reference sequence). This CDR3 region has 15 residues. V shed 5 bases and J shed 0 bases, with 12 bases lying between them.

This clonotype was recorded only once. CDR3 sequence (DNA): TGTGCCAGCAGTTACCGGGACAGGGAGTACGAGCAGTACTTC. It is translated as CASSYRDREYEQYF. The chain links TRBV28 to TRBJ2-7; 9 positions match TRBD1. Germline loops: CDR1 MDHEN, CDR2 SYDVKM. The CDR3 spans 14 residues. V was pared by 4 bases and J by 4 bases, with 5 bases of the junction left unmatched.

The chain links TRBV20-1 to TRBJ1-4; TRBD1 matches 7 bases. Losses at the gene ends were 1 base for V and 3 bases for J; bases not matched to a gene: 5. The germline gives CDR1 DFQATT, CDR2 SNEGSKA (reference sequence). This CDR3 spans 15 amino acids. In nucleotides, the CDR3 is TGCAGTGCTAGAGCTCCGGGACAGCCTAATGAAAAACTGTTTTTT. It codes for CSARAPGQPNEKLFF.

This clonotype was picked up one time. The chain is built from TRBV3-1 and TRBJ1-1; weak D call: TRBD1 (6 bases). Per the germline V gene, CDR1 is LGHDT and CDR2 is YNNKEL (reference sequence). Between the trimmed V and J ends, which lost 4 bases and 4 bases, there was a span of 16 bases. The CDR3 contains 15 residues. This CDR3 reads CASSPQQGWGTEAFF. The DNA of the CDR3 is TGTGCCAGCAGCCCCCAACAGGGCTGGGGCACTGAAGCTTTCTTT.

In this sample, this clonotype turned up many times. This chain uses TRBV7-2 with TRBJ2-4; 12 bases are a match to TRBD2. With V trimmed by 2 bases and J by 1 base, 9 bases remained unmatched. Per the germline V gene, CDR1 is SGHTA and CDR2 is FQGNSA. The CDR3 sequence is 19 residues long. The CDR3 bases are TGTGCCAGCAGCTTAACCCTAGCGGGAGGGTCTTCGGCCAAAAACATTCAGTACTTC. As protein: CASSLTLAGGSSAKNIQYF.

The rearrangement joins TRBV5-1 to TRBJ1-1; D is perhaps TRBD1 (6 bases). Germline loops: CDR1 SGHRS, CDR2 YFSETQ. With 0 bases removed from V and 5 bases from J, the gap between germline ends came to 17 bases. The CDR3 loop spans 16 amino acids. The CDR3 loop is CASSLARGGLRTEAFF. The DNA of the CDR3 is TGCGCCAGCAGCTTGGCGAGGGGGGGCTTAAGGACTGAAGCTTTCTTT.

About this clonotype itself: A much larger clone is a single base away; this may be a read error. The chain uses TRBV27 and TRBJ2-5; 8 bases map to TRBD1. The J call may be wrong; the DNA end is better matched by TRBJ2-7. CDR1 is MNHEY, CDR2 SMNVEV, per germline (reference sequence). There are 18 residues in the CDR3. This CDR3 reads CASSGSAPRQGIIHEQYF. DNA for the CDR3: TGTGCCAGCAGTGGTTCGGCCCCTCGACAGGGGATAATCCACGAGCAGTACTTC.

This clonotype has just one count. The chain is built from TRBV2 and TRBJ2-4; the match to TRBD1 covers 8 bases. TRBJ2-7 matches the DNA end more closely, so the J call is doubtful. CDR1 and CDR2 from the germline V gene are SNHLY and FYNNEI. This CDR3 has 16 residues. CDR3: CASADGQGASWYEQYF. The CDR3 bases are TGTGCCAGCGCTGACGGGCAGGGGGCATCCTGGTACGAGCAGTACTTC.